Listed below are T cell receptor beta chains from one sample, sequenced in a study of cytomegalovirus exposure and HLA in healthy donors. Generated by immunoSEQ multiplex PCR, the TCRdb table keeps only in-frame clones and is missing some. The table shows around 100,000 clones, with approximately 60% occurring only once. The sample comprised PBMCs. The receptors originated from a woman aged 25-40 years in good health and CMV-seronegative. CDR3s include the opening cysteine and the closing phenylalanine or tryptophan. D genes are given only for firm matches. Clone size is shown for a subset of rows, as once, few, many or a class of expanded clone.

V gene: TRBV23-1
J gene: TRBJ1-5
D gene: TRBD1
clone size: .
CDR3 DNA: TGCGCCAGCAGTCAATGCGCCCGGGACAGGGCCTATCAGCCCCAGCATTTT
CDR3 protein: CASSQCARDRAYQPQHF

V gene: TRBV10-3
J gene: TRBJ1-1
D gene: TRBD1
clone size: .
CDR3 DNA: TGTGCCATCAGACAGGGGGCCGGGGACACTGAAGCTTTCTTT
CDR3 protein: CAIRQGAGDTEAFF

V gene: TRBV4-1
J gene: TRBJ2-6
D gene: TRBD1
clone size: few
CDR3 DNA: TGCGCCAGCAGCCCCGGGACAGGGGTCAGTGGGGCCAACGTCCTGACTTTC
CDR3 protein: CASSPGTGVSGANVLTF

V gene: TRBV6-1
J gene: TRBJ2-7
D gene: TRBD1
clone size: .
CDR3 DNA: TGTGCCAGCAGAGCGGGACAGGGGACTAGGGAGCAGTACTTC
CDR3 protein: CASRAGQGTREQYF

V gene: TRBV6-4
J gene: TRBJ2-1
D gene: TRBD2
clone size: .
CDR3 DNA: TGTGCCAGCAGTGATCAAACTAGCGGGAGTTACAATGAGCAGTTCTTC
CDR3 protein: CASSDQTSGSYNEQFF

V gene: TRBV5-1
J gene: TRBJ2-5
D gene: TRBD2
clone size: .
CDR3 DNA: TGCGCCAGCAGCATGACTAGCGGGAGCCAAGAGACCCAGTACTTC
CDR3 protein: CASSMTSGSQETQYF

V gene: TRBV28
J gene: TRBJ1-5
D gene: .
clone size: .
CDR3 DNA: TGTGCCAGCTCGGGGGTTTATAGCAATCAGCCCCAGCATTTT
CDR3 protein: CASSGVYSNQPQHF

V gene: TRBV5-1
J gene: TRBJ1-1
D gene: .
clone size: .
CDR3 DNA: TGCGCCAGCAGCTTGGCACAATACACTGAAGCTTTCTTT
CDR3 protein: CASSLAQYTEAFF

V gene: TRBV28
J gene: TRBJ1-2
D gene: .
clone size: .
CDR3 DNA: .
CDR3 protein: CASSLVGGGNTF

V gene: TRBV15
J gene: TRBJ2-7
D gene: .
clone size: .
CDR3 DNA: TGTGCCACCAGCAGAGCACAGGGATTCTCCTACGAGCAGTACTTC
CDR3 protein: CATSRAQGFSYEQYF

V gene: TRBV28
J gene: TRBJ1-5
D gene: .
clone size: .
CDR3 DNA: TGTGCGGTGGCAGGGGATAATAGCAATCAGCCCCAGCATTTT
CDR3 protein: CAVAGDNSNQPQHF

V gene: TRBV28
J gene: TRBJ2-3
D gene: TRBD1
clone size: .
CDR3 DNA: TGTGCCAGCAGGACAGGGGGCACAGATACGCAGTATTTT
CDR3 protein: CASRTGGTDTQYF

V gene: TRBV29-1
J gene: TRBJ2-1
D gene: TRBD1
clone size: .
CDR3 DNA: TGCAGCGCCCGGGACAGGACCCTTAATGAGCAGTTCTTC
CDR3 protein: CSARDRTLNEQFF

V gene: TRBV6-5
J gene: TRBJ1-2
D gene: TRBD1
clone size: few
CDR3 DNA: TGTGCCAGCAGGTCCGGGACAGGGAACTATGGCTACACCTTC
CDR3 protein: CASRSGTGNYGYTF

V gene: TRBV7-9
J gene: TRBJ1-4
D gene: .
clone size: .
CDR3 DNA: TGTGCCAGCAGCTTAGGACAGATGAATGAAAAACTGTTTTTT
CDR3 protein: CASSLGQMNEKLFF

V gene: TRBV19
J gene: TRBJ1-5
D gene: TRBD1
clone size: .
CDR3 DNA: TGTGCCAGTAGTAGGACAGGGAGCAATCAGCCCCAGCATTTT
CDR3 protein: CASSRTGSNQPQHF

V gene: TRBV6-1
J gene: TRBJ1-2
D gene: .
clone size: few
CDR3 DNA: TGTGCCAGCAGTGGGGGGCAGGCGGCGAGCTATGGCTACACCTTC
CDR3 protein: CASSGGQAASYGYTF

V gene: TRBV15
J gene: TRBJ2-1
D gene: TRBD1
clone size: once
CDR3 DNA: TGTGCCACCAGCAGAGATTACGGGACAGGTTACAATGAGCAGTTCTTC
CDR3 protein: CATSRDYGTGYNEQFF

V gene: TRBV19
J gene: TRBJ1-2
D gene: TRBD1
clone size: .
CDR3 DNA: TGTGCCAGCTTCCGACAGGGGGCAAGTGATGGCTACACCTTC
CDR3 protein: CASFRQGASDGYTF

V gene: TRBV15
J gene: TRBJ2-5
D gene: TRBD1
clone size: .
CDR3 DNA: TGTGCCACCGCGGGACAGGGAGGCCAGACCCAGTACTTC
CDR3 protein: CATAGQGGQTQYF

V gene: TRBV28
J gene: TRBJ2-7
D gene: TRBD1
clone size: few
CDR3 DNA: TGTGCCACCACCACACAGGGGGCGAGGTACGAGCAGTACTTC
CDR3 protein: CATTTQGARYEQYF

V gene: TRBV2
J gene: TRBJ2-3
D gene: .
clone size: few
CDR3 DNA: TGTGCCAGCAGTGAAGCGCTTCGACTGGAGGGGACAGATACGCAGTATTTT
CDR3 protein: CASSEALRLEGTDTQYF

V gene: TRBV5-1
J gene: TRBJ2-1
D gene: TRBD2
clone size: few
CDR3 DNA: TGCGCCAGCAGCGGCAGGGTAGGGACTAGCGGGACTGGCTCCTACAATGAGCAGTTCTTC
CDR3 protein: CASSGRVGTSGTGSYNEQFF

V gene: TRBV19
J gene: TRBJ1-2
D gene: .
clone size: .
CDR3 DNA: TGTGCCAGTAGGTCAGGATTCTATGGCTACACCTTC
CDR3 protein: CASRSGFYGYTF

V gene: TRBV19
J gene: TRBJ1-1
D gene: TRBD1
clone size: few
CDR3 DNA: TGTGCCAGTAGTATAACCCGTGGCGGGACAGCGGCCGCTGAAGCTTTCTTT
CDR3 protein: CASSITRGGTAAAEAFF

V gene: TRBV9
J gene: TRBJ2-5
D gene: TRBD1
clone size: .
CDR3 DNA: TGTGCCAGCAGCACCATTTCAGGGGGACGGGAGACCCAGTACTTC
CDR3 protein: CASSTISGGRETQYF

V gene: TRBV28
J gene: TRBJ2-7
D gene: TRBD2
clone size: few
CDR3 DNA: TGTGCCAGCAGTCCAGGAGGTATTTTTGGGCTAGCGGGAGCTTACTACGAGCAGTACTTC
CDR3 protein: CASSPGGIFGLAGAYYEQYF

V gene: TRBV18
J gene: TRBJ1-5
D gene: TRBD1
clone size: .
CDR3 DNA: TGTGCCAGCTCGGCCGGGACAGGGGATCAGCCCCAGCATTTT
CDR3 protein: CASSAGTGDQPQHF

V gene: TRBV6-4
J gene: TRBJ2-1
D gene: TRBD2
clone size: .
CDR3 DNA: TGTGCCAGCAGTCTGGAAGCGGGGACCTACAATGAGCAGTTCTTC
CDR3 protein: CASSLEAGTYNEQFF

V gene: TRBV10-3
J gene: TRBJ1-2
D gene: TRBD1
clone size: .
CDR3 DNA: TGTGCCATCAGGGGACAGGGAGACTATGGCTACACCTTC
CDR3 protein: CAIRGQGDYGYTF

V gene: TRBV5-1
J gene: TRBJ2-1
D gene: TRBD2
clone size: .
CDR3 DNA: TGCGCCAGCAGCTTGGCAGGTAGCGGGAGTTCCTACAATGAGCAGTTCTTC
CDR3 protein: CASSLAGSGSSYNEQFF

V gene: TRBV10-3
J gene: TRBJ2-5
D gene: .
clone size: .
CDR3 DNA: TGTGCCATCAGTGAGTCCCTCGGACTGTACAAACAAGAGACCCAGTACTTC
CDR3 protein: CAISESLGLYKQETQYF

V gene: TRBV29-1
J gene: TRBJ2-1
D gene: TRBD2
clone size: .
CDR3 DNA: TGCAGCGCCGGGACTAGCGGGCATAATGAGCAGTTCTTC
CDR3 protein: CSAGTSGHNEQFF

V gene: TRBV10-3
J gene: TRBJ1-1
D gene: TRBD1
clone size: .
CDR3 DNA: TGTGCCATCAAGGACAGGGGTAACACTGAAGCTTTCTTT
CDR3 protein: CAIKDRGNTEAFF

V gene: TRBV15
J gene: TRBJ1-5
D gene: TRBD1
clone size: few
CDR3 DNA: TGTGCCACCAGCAGCCGGACAGGGGATCAGCCCCAGCATTTT
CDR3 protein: CATSSRTGDQPQHF

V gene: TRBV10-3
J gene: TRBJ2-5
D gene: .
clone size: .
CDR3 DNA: TGTGCCATCAGTCCAGGGGTCCTGAGCCAAGAGACCCAGTACTTC
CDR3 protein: CAISPGVLSQETQYF

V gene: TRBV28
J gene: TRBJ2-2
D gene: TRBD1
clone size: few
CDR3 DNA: TGTGCCAGCAGTTCCACCAGGGGGCACACCGGGGAGCTGTTTTTT
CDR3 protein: CASSSTRGHTGELFF

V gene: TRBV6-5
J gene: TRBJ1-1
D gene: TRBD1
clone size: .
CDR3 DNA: TGTGCCAGCAGGTCGCCAGGGGGTAATACTGAAGCTTTCTTT
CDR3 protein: CASRSPGGNTEAFF

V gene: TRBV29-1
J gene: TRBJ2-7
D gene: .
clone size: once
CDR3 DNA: TGCAGCGGAAACTGGCGGGACTCCTACGAGCAGTACTTC
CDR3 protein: CSGNWRDSYEQYF

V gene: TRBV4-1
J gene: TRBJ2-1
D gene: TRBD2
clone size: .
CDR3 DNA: TGCGCCAGCAGCCATTGGCTGACTAGCGGGAGAGGGTACAATGAGCAGTTCTTC
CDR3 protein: CASSHWLTSGRGYNEQFF

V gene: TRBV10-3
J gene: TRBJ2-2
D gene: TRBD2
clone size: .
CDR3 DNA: TGTGCCATCTGGGCTAGCGGGGGCACCGGGGAGCTGTTTTTT
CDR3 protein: CAIWASGGTGELFF

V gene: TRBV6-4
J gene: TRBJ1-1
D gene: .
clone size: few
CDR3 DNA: TGTGCCAGCAGTGATAGTGCCGAGACACTTAACACTGAAGCTTTCTTT
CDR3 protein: CASSDSAETLNTEAFF

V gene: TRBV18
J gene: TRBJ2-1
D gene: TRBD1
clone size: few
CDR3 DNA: TGTGCCAGCTCACCACTTACCCCCCTCTCCGGGACAGTTCTATCCTACAATGAGCAGTTCTTC
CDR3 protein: CASSPLTPLSGTVLSYNEQFF

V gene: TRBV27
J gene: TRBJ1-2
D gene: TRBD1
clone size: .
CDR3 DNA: TGTGCCAGCAGACCGGACAGGGGCGACTATGGCTACACCTTC
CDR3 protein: CASRPDRGDYGYTF

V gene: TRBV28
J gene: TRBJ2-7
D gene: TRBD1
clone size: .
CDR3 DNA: TGTGCCAGCAGTTCTGCCGGGACAGTAGCCTACGAGCAGTACTTC
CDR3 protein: CASSSAGTVAYEQYF

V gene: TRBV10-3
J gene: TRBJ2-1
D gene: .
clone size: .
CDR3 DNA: TGTGCCATCAGTCACCCCTCGGAGGCACAGTTCTTC
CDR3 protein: CAISHPSEAQFF

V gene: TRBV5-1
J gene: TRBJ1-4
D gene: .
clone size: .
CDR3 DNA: TGCGCCAGCAAATCCCAGACAGGCACAACTAATGAAAAACTGTTTTTT
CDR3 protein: CASKSQTGTTNEKLFF

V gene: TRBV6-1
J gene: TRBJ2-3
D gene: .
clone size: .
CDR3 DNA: TGTGCCAGCCGTATGACCGCGGGGAGCACAGATACGCAGTATTTT
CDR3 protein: CASRMTAGSTDTQYF

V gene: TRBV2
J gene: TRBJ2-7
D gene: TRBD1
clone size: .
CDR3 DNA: TGTGCCAGCCGGGACAGGGCGTACGAGCAGTACTTC
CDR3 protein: CASRDRAYEQYF

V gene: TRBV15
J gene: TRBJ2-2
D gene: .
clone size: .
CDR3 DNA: TGTGCCACCAGCAGAGATCGGAGCCCCGGGGAGCTGTTTTTT
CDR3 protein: CATSRDRSPGELFF

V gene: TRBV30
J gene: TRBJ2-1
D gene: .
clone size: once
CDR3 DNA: TGTGCCTGGAGTACGGGACACATTGAGCAGTTCTTC
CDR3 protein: CAWSTGHIEQFF

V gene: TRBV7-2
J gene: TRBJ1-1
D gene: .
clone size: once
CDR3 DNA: TGTGCCAGCAAAAGACAGAGAGAGGACACTGAAGCTTTCTTT
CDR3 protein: CASKRQREDTEAFF

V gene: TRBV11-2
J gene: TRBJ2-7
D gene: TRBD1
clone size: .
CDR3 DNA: TGTGCCAGCAGCTTAGATGTTCTGGCAGGGGGCAGCGAGCAGTACTTC
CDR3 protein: CASSLDVLAGGSEQYF